Listed here are 16 T cell receptor beta chains from one sample, sequenced in a study of CD8 T cells in Susac syndrome. Random hexamers were used to reverse transcribe the RNA input (about 0.5 to 1 ug). A single record per CDR3 protein comes from TCRdb applying MiXCR to the immunoSEQ multiplex PCR reads. Of some 170,000 distinct CDR3 sequences detected, 94% appear once; the ten largest clones hold about 0.089%. Sequencing used CD4+ T cells from PBMCs. Receptors originate from a human donor with multiple sclerosis.

The rearrangement links TRBV7-2 to TRBJ1-1, with D perhaps matching TRBD1 (5 bases). CDR1 and CDR2 from the germline V gene are SGHTA and FQGNSA. Between the trimmed V and J ends, which lost 2 bases and 2 bases, there was a span of 12 bases. The CDR3 totals 15 residues. This chain's CDR3 is CASSLLRDANTEAFF. CDR3 nucleotides: TGTGCCAGCAGCTTACTCCGGGACGCAAACACTGAAGCTTTCTTT.

The chain has TRBV20-1 and TRBJ1-1, with D perhaps matching TRBD1 (6 bases). Trimming removed 3 bases at V and 0 bases at J, with 17 bases between. Germline V gene data show CDR1 as DFQATT and CDR2 as SNEGSKA (reference sequence). The CDR3 has 16 residues. CDR3 nucleotides: TGCAGTGCTAGTGGGGGGCGCCTCGGGGTGAACACTGAAGCTTTCTTT. Translation gives CSASGGRLGVNTEAFF.

The V gene is TRBV5-6, the J gene TRBJ2-3; weak D call: TRBD1 (6 bases). The CDR3 runs 14 residues. Trimming removed 1 base from V and 0 bases from J, with 6 bases in between. Germline loops: CDR1 SGHDT, CDR2 YYEEEE. The CDR3 DNA reads as TGTGCCAGCAGCTTGACAGGGAGCACAGATACGCAGTATTTT. It specifies CASSLTGSTDTQYF.

This clonotype was observed once. The genes are TRBV6-2 or TRBV6-3 and TRBJ2-3; 7 bases agree with TRBD2. V was pared by 8 bases and J by 1 base, with 3 bases of the junction left unmatched. This CDR3 spans 13 amino acids. Germline V CDR1 and CDR2: MNHEY, SVGEGT. CDR3 DNA: TGTGCCAGCGAGGCGGGAGGCACAGATACGCAGTATTTT. Translating it yields CASEAGGTDTQYF.

The chain uses TRBV5-4 and TRBJ2-3, with D unresolved. The V gene lost 0 bases and the J gene lost 0 bases, with 5 bases spanning the gap. This CDR3 has 14 amino acids. The germline V gene has CDR1 SGHNT and CDR2 YYREEE (reference sequence). The CDR3 is CASSLVSSTDTQYF. For the CDR3, the DNA is TGTGCCAGCAGCTTGGTTAGCAGCACAGATACGCAGTATTTT.

The V and J genes are TRBV7-9 and TRBJ2-2; D assignment may be TRBD1 or TRBD2 (5 bases each). The V gene's germline CDR1 is SEHNR and CDR2 FQNEAQ (reference sequence). The CDR3 totals 15 residues. The V end lost 5 bases, the J end lost 5 bases, and 15 bases lay between the germline ends. The CDR3 is CASSNIRDGTGELFF. In DNA, the CDR3 is TGTGCCAGCAGCAACATCCGGGACGGGACCGGGGAGCTGTTTTTT.

The chain carries TRBV27 and TRBJ1-1; D gene unclear. V shed 4 bases and J shed 12 bases, with 24 bases lying between them. Germline V lookup: CDR1 MNHEY, CDR2 SMNVEV (reference sequence). The CDR3 is 15 amino acids. CDR3: CASSSSFIAHSTTFF. In DNA form, the CDR3 reads TGTGCCAGCAGTTCTTCATTCATTGCTCACAGTACGACTTTCTTT.

V usage is TRBV18 and J usage is TRBJ1-1; 9 bases line up with TRBD1. Germline V gene sequence: CDR1 KGHSH, CDR2 LQKENI. This CDR3 is 17 amino acids long. V lost 5 bases to trimming and J lost 5 bases; unmatched junction nucleotides: 15. CDR3 DNA sequence: TGTGCCAGCTCATCAACAGGGGGCGGAATTTCGAAGACTGAAGCTTTCTTT. This translates into CASSSTGGGISKTEAFF.

The rearrangement uses TRBV24-1 and TRBJ1-1; D not certain. The CDR3 is 14 residues long. Per the germline V gene, CDR1 is KGHDR and CDR2 is SFDVKD. V was pared by 6 bases and J by 1 base, with 11 bases between. The CDR3 nucleotides read TGTGCCACCAGTCGTACTGGACCGAACACTGAAGCTTTCTTT. It yields the protein CATSRTGPNTEAFF.

The chain joins TRBV19 to TRBJ2-1; possibly TRBD1 for D (6 bases). The CDR3 spans 13 residues. Trimming shortened V by 2 bases and J by 9 bases, and 11 bases separated the two germline ends. The germline V gene encodes CDR1 LNHDA and CDR2 SQIVND (reference sequence). CDR3 sequence reads: CASSILQGGEQFF. In DNA form, the CDR3 reads TGTGCCAGTAGTATATTACAGGGCGGTGAGCAGTTCTTC.

As to this clonotype: A junction boundary mismatches the germline segment, possibly from a read error. V and J are TRBV6-5 and TRBJ2-7, with D perhaps TRBD1 or TRBD2 (5 bases each). The CDR3 runs to 14 residues. CDR1 and CDR2 from the germline V gene are MNHEY and SVGAGI. CDR3 amino acids: CTSRGRPGPYEQYF. The CDR3 nucleotides read TGTACCAGTCGGGGCCGTCCGGGCCCGTACGAGCAGTACTTC.

The chain couples TRBV20-1 to TRBJ2-7; possible D gene TRBD1, 5 bases. V lost 3 bases to trimming and J lost 0 bases, with 12 bases between them. The CDR3 consists of 14 residues. The germline V gene encodes CDR1 DFQATT and CDR2 SNEGSKA (reference sequence). In nucleotides, the CDR3 is TGCAGTGCTAGCCCGACAGCGATCTCCTACGAGCAGTACTTC. Amino acids: CSASPTAISYEQYF.

The chain joins TRBV6-1 to TRBJ1-1; D is unresolved. CDR3 length: 12 amino acids. CDR1 and CDR2 (germline): MNHNS, SASEGT. V was shortened by 6 bases and J by 4 bases, with 9 bases between the two germline ends. Here the CDR3 DNA reads TGTGCCAGCAGAGACACGGGCACTGAAGCTTTCTTT. This encodes CASRDTGTEAFF.

The J gene is TRBJ1-5, the V gene TRBV21-1; the table's D call, TRBD1, was not checked against the DNA. TRBV21-1 is deemed a pseudogene. CDR3 length: 14 residues. As DNA, the CDR3 is TGTGCCAGCTCCCGGGACCCCTTGGTCTTGCGCCAGCATTTT. Translation gives CASSRDPLVLRQHF.

The chain is built from TRBV3-1 and TRBJ2-5; D unclear. This CDR3 has 11 amino acids. CDR1 and CDR2 from the germline V gene are LGHDT and YNNKEL (reference sequence). Trimming left V 5 bases short and J 8 bases short, with 9 bases between. This chain's CDR3 is CASSNSRTQYF. As DNA, the CDR3 is TGTGCCAGCAGCAATAGTCGCACCCAGTACTTC.

The chain couples TRBV7-9 to TRBJ2-7; D gene uncertain. Germline V gene lookup returns CDR1 SEHNR and CDR2 FQNEAQ (reference sequence). The CDR3 runs to 14 residues. Deletions cut 0 bases from V and 1 base from J, with 7 bases between. The DNA for the CDR3 is TGTGCCAGCAGCTTAGCGGGAAGATCCTACGAGCAGTACTTC. It is translated as CASSLAGRSYEQYF.